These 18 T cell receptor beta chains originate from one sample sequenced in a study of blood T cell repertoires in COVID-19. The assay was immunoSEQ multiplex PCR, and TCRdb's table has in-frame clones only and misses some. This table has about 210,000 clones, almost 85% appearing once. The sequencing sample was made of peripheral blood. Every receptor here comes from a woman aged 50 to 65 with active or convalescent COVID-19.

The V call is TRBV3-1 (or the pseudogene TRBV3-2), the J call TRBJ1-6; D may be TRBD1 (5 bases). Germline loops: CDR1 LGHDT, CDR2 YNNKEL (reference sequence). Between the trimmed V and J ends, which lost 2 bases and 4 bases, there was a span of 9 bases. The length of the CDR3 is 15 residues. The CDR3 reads CASSQTDSYNSPLHF. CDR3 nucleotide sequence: TGTGCCAGCAGCCAAACCGACAGTTATAATTCACCCCTCCACTTT.

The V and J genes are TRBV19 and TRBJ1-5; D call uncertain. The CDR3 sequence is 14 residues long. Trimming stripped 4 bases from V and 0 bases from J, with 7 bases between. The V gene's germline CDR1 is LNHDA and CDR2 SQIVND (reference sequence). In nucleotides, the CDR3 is TGTGCCAGTAGTACCATCAATAGCAATCAGCCCCAGCATTTT. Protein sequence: CASSTINSNQPQHF.

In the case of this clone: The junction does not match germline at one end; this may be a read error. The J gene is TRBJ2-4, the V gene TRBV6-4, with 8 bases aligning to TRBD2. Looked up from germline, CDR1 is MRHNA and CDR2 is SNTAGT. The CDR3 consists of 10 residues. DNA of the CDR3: TGTGCCAGCAGCGGGGGGGATAAGGTCTTC. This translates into CASSGGDKVF.

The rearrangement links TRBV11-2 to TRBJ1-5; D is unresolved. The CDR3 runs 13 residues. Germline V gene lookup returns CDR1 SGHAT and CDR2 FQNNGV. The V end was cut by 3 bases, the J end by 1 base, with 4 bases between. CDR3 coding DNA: TGTGCCAGCAGCTTTGGCAGCAATCAGCCCCAGCATTTT. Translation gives CASSFGSNQPQHF.

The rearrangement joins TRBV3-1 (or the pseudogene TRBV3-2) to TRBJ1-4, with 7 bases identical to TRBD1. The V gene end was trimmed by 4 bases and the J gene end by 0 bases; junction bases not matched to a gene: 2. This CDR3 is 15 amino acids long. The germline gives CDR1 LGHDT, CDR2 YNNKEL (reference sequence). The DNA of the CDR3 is TGTGCCAGCAGCCGCCAGGGGGCAACTAATGAAAAACTGTTTTTT. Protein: CASSRQGATNEKLFF.

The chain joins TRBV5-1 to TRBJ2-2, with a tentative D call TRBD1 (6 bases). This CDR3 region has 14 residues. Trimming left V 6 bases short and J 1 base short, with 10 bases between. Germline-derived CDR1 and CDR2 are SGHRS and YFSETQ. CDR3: CASTMTGNTGELFF. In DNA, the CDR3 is TGCGCCAGCACCATGACAGGGAACACCGGGGAGCTGTTTTTT.

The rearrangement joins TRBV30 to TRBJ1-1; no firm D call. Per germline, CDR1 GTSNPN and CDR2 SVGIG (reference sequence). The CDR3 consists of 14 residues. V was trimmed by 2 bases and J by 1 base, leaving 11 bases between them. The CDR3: CAWSWWAKNTEAFF. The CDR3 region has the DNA TGTGCCTGGAGTTGGTGGGCGAAGAACACTGAAGCTTTCTTT. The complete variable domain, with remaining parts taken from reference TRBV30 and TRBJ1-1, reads SQTIHQWPATLVQPVGSPLSLECTVEGTSNPNLYWYRQAAGRGLQLLFYSVGIGQISSEVPQNLSASRPQDRQFILSSKKLLLSDSGFYLCAWSWWAKNTEAFFGQGTRLTVV.

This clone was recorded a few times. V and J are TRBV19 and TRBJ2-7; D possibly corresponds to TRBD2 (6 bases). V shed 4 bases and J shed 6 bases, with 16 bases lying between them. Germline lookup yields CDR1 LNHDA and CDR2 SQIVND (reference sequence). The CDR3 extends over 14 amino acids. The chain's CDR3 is CASSTPGTLLEQYF. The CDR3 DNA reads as TGTGCCAGTAGTACCCCCGGGACTCTCCTCGAGCAGTACTTC.

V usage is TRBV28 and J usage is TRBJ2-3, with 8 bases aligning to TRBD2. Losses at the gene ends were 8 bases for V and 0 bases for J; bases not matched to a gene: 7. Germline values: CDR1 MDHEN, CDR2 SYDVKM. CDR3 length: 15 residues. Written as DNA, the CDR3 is TGTGCCAGCTCAGGCGGGGGGTTTAGCACAGATACGCAGTATTTT. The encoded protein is CASSGGGFSTDTQYF.

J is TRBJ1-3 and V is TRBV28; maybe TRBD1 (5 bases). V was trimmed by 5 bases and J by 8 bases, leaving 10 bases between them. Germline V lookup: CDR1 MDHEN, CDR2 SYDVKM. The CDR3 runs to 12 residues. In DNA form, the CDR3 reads TGTGCCAGCAGTCCCAGGGCACACACCATATATTTT. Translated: CASSPRAHTIYF.

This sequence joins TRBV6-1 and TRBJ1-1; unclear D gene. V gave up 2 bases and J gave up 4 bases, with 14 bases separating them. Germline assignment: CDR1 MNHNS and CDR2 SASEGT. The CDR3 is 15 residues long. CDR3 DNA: TGTGCCAGCAGTGAAAGAGGAGGCCGAGGCACTGAAGCTTTCTTT. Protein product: CASSERGGRGTEAFF.

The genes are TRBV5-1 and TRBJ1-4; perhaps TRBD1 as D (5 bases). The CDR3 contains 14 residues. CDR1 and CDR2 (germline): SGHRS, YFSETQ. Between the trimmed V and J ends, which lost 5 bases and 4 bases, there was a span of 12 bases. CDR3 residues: CASSAGLSNEKLFF. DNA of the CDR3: TGCGCCAGCAGTGCGGGACTGAGTAATGAAAAACTGTTTTTT.

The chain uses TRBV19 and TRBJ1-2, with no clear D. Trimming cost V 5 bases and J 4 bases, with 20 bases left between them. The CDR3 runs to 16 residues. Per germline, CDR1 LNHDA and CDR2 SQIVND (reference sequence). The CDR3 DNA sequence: TGTGCCAGTAGTCTCTTCGGACCCCAAGAGGGCTATGGCTACACCTTC. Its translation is CASSLFGPQEGYGYTF.

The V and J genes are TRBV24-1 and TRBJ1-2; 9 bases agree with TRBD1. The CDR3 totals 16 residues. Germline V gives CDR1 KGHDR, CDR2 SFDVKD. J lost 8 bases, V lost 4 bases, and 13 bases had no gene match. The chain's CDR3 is CATSDPASQGARGYTF. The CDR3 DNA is TGTGCCACCAGTGACCCCGCGTCACAGGGGGCACGAGGCTACACCTTC.

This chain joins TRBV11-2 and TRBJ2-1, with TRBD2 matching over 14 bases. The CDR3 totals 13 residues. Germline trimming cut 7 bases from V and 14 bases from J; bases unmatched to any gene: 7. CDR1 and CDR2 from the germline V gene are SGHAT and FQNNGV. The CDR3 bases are TGTGCCAGCACGGGACTAGCGGGAGAGGATAAGTTCTTC. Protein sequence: CASTGLAGEDKFF.

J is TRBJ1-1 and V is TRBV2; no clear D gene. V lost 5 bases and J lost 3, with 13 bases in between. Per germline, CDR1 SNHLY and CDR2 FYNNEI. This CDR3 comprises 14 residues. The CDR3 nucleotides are TGTGCCAGCAGTTCGACCGGGTCTGACACTGAAGCTTTCTTT. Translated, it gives CASSSTGSDTEAFF.

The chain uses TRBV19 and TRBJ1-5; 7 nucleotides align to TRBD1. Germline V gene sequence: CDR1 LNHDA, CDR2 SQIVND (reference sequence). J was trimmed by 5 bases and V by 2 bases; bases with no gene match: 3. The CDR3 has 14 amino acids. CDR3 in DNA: TGTGCCAGTAGTATACTAGGGGGCGATCAGCCCCAGCATTTT. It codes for CASSILGGDQPQHF.

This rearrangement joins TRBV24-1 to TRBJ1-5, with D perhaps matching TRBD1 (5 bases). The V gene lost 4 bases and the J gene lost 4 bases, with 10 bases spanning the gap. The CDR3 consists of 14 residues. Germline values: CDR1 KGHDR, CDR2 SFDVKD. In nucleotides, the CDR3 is TGTGCCACCAGTGACCAGGGATCTAATCAGCCCCAGCATTTT. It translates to CATSDQGSNQPQHF.